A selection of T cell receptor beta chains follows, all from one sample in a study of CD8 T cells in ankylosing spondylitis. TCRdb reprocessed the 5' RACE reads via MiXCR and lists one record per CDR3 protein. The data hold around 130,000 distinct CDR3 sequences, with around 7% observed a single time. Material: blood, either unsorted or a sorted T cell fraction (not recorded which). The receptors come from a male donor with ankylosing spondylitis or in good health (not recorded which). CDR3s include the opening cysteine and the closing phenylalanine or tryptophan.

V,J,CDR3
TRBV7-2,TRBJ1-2,CASSPRTENYGYTF
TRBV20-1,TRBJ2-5,CSARTLAGRQETQYF
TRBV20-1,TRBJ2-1,CSARRRGQGFGEQFF
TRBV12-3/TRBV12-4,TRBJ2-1,CASSPGTSGGFEQFF
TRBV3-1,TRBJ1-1,CASSQRGGTEAFF
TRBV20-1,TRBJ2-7,CSARTGNLDEQYF
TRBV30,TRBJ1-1,CAWSPNQLRGNTEAFF
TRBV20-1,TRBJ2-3,CSAPPPQLHFTDTQYF
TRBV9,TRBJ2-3,CASSPRNRVGDTQYF
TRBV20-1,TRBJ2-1,CSALDRVAGYVNEQFF
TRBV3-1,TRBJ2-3,CASSQEWSIFHGPSSTDTQYF
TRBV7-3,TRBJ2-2,CASRTGGGTGELFF
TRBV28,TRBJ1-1,CASSTRVGGTTEAFF
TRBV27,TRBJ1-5,CASSLFYPSQPQHF
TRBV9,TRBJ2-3,CASSPRQGLTDTQYF
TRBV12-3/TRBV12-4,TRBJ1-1,CASSPRYQNTEAFF
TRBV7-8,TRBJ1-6,CASSLPTGRIYNSPLHF
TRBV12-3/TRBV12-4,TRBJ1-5,CASSLTGDQPQHF
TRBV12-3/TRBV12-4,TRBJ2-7,CASSLVWAYEQYF
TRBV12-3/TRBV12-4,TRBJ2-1,CASTQIGSYNEQFF
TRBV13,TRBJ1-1,CASSPGWAGTEAFF
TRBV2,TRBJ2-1,CATHGAGVTVEQFF
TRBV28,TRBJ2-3,CASSFGRGVADTQYF
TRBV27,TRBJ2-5,CASSGVRGGRETQYF
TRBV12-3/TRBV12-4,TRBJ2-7,CASSFVLLPYEQYF
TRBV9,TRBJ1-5,CASSVSPGGQPQHF
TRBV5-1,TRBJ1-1,CASSSLGGNTEAFF
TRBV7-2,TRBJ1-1,CASSFNIGWVNTEAFF
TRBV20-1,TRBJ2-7,CSARSILQVLRGREDSYEQYF
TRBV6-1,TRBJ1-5,CASSFGHQVAGGNQPQHF
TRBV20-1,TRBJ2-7,CSARNRDRASYEQYF
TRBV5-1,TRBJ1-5,CAPKADRGNQPQHF
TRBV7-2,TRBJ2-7,CASSTSLASYEQYF
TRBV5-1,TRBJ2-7,CASSLGNEQYF
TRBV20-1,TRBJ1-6,CSARDPSKGVNSPLHF
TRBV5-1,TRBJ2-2,CASSLATSGSTFTGELFF
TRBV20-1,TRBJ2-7,CSARRLAGNSYEQYF
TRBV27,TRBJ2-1,CASSLPRTGTKNEQFF
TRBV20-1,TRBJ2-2,CSARDPRGSGELFF
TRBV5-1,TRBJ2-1,CASSKWGPAGDNRQFF
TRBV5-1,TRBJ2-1,CASRRQREEQFF
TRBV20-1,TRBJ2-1,CSARQGHNEQFF
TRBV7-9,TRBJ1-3,CASSLDPGSRNTIYF
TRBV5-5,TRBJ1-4,CASSLPGTIEKLFF
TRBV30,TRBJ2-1,CAWSVLRGNEQFF
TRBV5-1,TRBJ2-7,CASSKYDNSYEQYF
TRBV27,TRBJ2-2,CASSFGQGSTGELFF
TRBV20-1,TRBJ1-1,CSARDLRDTEAFF